Presented here are 23 T cell receptor beta chains from one specimen sequenced in a study of human T cells and chemical hapten exposure. One entry per CDR3 protein, called by TCRdb with MiXCR from the RACE reads. The sample lists 300,000 to 450,000 distinct CDR3 sequences, 4% to 5.5% seen once, with under 3% in the top ten. Time point of the sample: patch test 1, 2 weeks after DPC sensitization. Treatment described: therapeutic diphenylcyclopropenone sensitization with weekly scalp DPC. The sample here was whole blood, taken in connection with sensitization to the hapten diphenylcyclopropenone (DPC). The origin of the receptors is a woman between 45 and 65 years old with alopecia areata. Some clones in this sample may be carry-over from other donors' samples.

The chain couples TRBV7-9 to TRBJ2-7, with D perhaps given as TRBD1 or TRBD2 (5 bases each). Germline V lookup: CDR1 SEHNR, CDR2 FQNEAQ (reference sequence). Between the trimmed V and J ends, which lost 4 bases and 1 base, there was a span of 11 bases. The CDR3 spans 14 residues. Here the CDR3 reads CASSSWDQSYEQYF. In DNA, the CDR3 is TGTGCCAGCAGCTCATGGGACCAGTCCTACGAGCAGTACTTC. Full variable domain (outside the CDR3, taken from reference TRBV7-9 and TRBJ2-7): DTGVSQNPRHKITKRGQNVTFRCDPISEHNRLYWYRQTLGQGPEFLTYFQNEAQLEKSRLLSDRFSAERPKGSFSTLEIQRTEQGDSAMYLCASSSWDQSYEQYFGPGTRLTVT.

The sample holds many counts of this clonotype. V gene TRBV20-1 combines with J gene TRBJ2-7, with a tentative D call TRBD1 (6 bases). The CDR3 contains 13 residues. With 6 bases removed from V and 4 bases from J, the gap between germline ends came to 16 bases. Per germline, CDR1 DFQATT and CDR2 SNEGSKA (reference sequence). The CDR3 region has the DNA TGCAGTGCCCTAACAGGGAAGAGGTACGAGCAGTACTTC. Its translation is CSALTGKRYEQYF.

This chain links TRBV4-1 with TRBJ2-4; D is undetermined. The CDR3 has 13 residues. V was pared by 0 bases and J by 6 bases, with 6 bases between. CDR1 is MGHRA and CDR2 is YSYEKL in the germline V gene. The CDR3, as DNA: TGCGCCAGCAGCCAAGACCCGAGAAACATTCAGTACTTC. This translates into CASSQDPRNIQYF.

DNA of the CDR3: TGTGCCAGCAGCGTAGGACAGGGGGCTAATGAGCAGTTCTTC. Amino acid sequence: CASSVGQGANEQFF. The rearrangement joins TRBV9 to TRBJ2-1; 10 bases fit TRBD1. The CDR3 spans 14 residues. V gave up 0 bases and J gave up 7 bases; unmatched junction bases: 1. Germline V CDR1 and CDR2: SGDLS, YYNGEE.

The chain combines TRBV6-2 or TRBV6-3 with TRBJ2-1; 8 positions agree with TRBD2. CDR3 size: 13 residues. The junction had 11 bases not matched to a gene; V was cut back by 5 bases and J by 14 bases. Germline loops: CDR1 MNHEY, CDR2 SVGEGT. The CDR3 protein is CASSPVSGGREFF. The CDR3, as DNA: TGTGCCAGCAGTCCCGTGTCGGGAGGGCGGGAGTTCTTC.

This clonotype has ten or more counts. This chain uses TRBV14 with TRBJ1-1; TRBD1 might be the D (5 bases). CDR3 length equals 12 residues. The germline V and J ends were trimmed by 3 bases and 5 bases, with 7 bases remaining between them. Germline CDR1 is SGHDN and CDR2 is FVKESK. CDR3 sequence reads: CASSHRQTEAFF. The CDR3 coding sequence is TGTGCCAGCAGCCATCGACAGACTGAAGCTTTCTTT.

The chain links TRBV9 to TRBJ1-1; D is uncertain. Trimming pared 4 bases from V and 5 bases from J, leaving 12 bases between. Germline V gene lookup returns CDR1 SGDLS and CDR2 YYNGEE. The CDR3 loop spans 13 amino acids. The CDR3 DNA is TGTGCCAGCAGCCCCTCCCAAGGAACTGAAGCTTTCTTT. It yields the protein CASSPSQGTEAFF.

This clonotype was seen many times. The chain's CDR3 is CASSSGSGYTF. The CDR3 bases are TGTGCCAGCAGCTCAGGGAGCGGCTACACCTTC. V is TRBV12-3 or TRBV12-4 and J is TRBJ1-2; possible D gene TRBD1, 5 bases. V dropped 6 bases and J dropped 8 bases, with 10 bases sitting between them. The CDR3 covers 11 residues.

The chain employs TRBV6-5 and TRBJ1-3; D unresolved. This CDR3 spans 14 amino acids. Between the trimmed V and J ends, which lost 0 bases and 0 bases, there was a span of 3 bases. CDR1 MNHEY and CDR2 SVGAGI come from the germline V gene. Here the CDR3 reads CASSYSISGNTIYF. In nucleotides, the CDR3 is TGTGCCAGCAGTTACTCGATCTCTGGAAACACCATATATTTT.

The chain joins TRBV19 to TRBJ2-5; perhaps D is TRBD1 or TRBD2 (6 bases each). Germline CDR1 and CDR2: LNHDA and SQIVND (reference sequence). V was pared by 6 bases and J by 2 bases, with 10 bases between. The CDR3 length is 13 residues. The CDR3 DNA follows: TGTGCCAGTAGAAAGGGGGGACAAGAGACCCAGTACTTC. It encodes CASRKGGQETQYF. Filled out from reference TRBV19 and TRBJ2-5, the complete variable domain reads DGGITQSPKYLFRKEGQNVTLSCEQNLNHDAMYWYRQDPGQGLRLIYYSQIVNDFQKGDIAEGYSVSREKKESFPLTVTSAQKNPTAFYLCASRKGGQETQYFGPGTRLLVL.

In its sample, this clonotype was seen a few times. This chain joins TRBV5-1 and TRBJ2-3, with 13 bases identical to TRBD2. The CDR3 is made up of 18 amino acids. The trim removed 0 bases at V and 2 bases at J, leaving 6 bases unmatched. The germline V gene has CDR1 SGHRS and CDR2 YFSETQ. CDR3 nucleotides: TGCGCCAGCAGCTTGGCACTAGCGGGGGGGCCTGTCACAGATACGCAGTATTTT. Translating gives CASSLALAGGPVTDTQYF.

This clonotype was recorded at least ten times. V gene TRBV14 combines with J gene TRBJ2-7; D remains ambiguous. CDR1 is SGHDN and CDR2 is FVKESK in the germline V gene. V was clipped by 4 bases and J by 6 bases, with 16 bases between them. The CDR3 loop spans 14 amino acids. The CDR3 nucleotides are TGTGCCAGCAGCCCGGACGTGGCGGCTGGCGAGCAGTACTTC. Translated: CASSPDVAAGEQYF.

This clonotype was seen many times. V usage is TRBV29-1 and J usage is TRBJ2-1, with 8 bases aligning to TRBD1. In germline, CDR1 is SQVTM, CDR2 ANQGSEA. The CDR3 loop spans 14 amino acids. The ends lost 8 bases at V and 7 bases at J; junction bases unmatched: 13. The CDR3 here is CSIGTGYPGNEQFF. In nucleotides, the CDR3 is TGCAGCATCGGGACAGGCTACCCTGGGAATGAGCAGTTCTTC.

This chain uses TRBV21-1 with TRBJ1-1. TRBV21-1 is termed a pseudogene. The CDR3 contains 14 residues. CDR3 sequence reads: CASSKIVLNTEAFF. In nucleotides, the CDR3 is TGTGCCAGCAGCAAAATAGTTCTGAACACTGAAGCTTTCTTT.

V and J are TRBV6-5 and TRBJ2-5; D remains unclear. CDR1 is MNHEY, CDR2 SVGAGI, per germline. There are 14 residues in the CDR3. The V gene lost 6 bases and the J gene lost 4 bases, with 15 bases spanning the gap. This chain's CDR3 is CASSRRPAGETQYF. The CDR3 DNA reads as TGTGCCAGCAGCCGCCGCCCGGCCGGAGAGACCCAGTACTTC.

The chain uses TRBV7-2 and TRBJ2-3; TRBD2 matches 13 bases. The germline CDR1 and CDR2 sequences are SGHTA and FQGNSA. The CDR3 covers 19 residues. V lost 4 bases to trimming and J lost 4 bases; unmatched junction nucleotides: 14. CDR3 sequence reads: CASSSRLAGGRRSPDTQYF. The CDR3 DNA is TGTGCCAGCAGCTCACGACTAGCGGGAGGCCGCCGGTCGCCAGATACGCAGTATTTT. The full variable domain, rest sourced from reference TRBV7-2 and TRBJ2-3, is GAGVSQSPSNKVTEKGKDVELRCDPISGHTALYWYRQSLGQGLEFLIYFQGNSAPDKSGLPSDRFSAERTGGSVSTLTIQRTQQEDSAVYLCASSSRLAGGRRSPDTQYFGPGTRLTVL.

This clonotype was found many times. The chain employs TRBV4-1 and TRBJ1-5; tentatively, D is TRBD1 (5 bases). Trimming cost V 4 bases and J 1 base, with 14 bases left between them. The CDR3 totals 16 residues. Looked up from germline, CDR1 is MGHRA and CDR2 is YSYEKL. The CDR3, as DNA: TGCGCCAGCAGCCGCGAGATGGCAGGGAGCAATCAGCCCCAGCATTTT. Protein: CASSREMAGSNQPQHF.

This clonotype was counted many times. The chain is built from TRBV29-1 and TRBJ2-7; possible D gene TRBD1, 6 bases. The length of the CDR3 is 14 residues. With 0 bases removed from V and 1 base from J, the gap between germline ends came to 10 bases. The V gene's germline CDR1 is SQVTM and CDR2 ANQGSEA. CDR3 DNA: TGCAGCGTTGAAGAAGTCAGGGGATCCTACGAGCAGTACTTC. This sequence encodes CSVEEVRGSYEQYF.

The gene calls are TRBV6-6 and TRBJ2-3; D is possibly TRBD1 or TRBD2 (5 bases each). The CDR3 contains 11 residues. Between the trimmed V and J ends, which lost 11 bases and 3 bases, there was a span of 9 bases. The germline CDR1 and CDR2 sequences are MNHNY and SVGAGI (reference sequence). The CDR3 loop reads CASGATDTQYF. Here the CDR3 DNA reads TGTGCCTCCGGGGCGACAGATACGCAGTATTTT.

The table lists this clonotype with many counts. The V call is TRBV19, the J call TRBJ2-7; no firm D call. The germline gives CDR1 LNHDA, CDR2 SQIVND (reference sequence). The CDR3 runs 13 residues. The V and J ends lost 2 bases and 5 bases respectively, with 10 bases between them. This CDR3 reads CASSIRAAHEQYF. CDR3 DNA sequence: TGTGCCAGTAGTATACGAGCCGCCCACGAGCAGTACTTC.

The chain uses TRBV4-1 and TRBJ1-2; D is perhaps TRBD1 (5 bases). The V end was cut by 4 bases, the J end by 5 bases, with 14 bases between. Germline V CDR1 and CDR2: MGHRA, YSYEKL. The CDR3 is 14 amino acids. CDR3 nucleotides: TGCGCCAGCAGCCCCGGGGGATCGGGGTATGGCTACACCTTC. Amino acid sequence: CASSPGGSGYGYTF.

There are many counts of this clonotype. The chain recombines TRBV19 with TRBJ2-1; tentative D call: TRBD2 (5 bases). Trimming removed 3 bases from V and 11 bases from J, with 8 bases in between. CDR1 is LNHDA and CDR2 is SQIVND in the germline V gene (reference sequence). The CDR3 consists of 11 residues. CDR3 residues: CASSMNGKQFF. In DNA, the CDR3 is TGTGCCAGTAGTATGAACGGGAAGCAGTTCTTC.

The chain couples TRBV5-1 to TRBJ1-6, with 7 bases fitting TRBD1. Germline trimming cut 7 bases from V and 10 bases from J; bases unmatched to any gene: 8. CDR3 length: 13 residues. Germline CDR1 SGHRS, CDR2 YFSETQ. CDR3 loop: CASAQGEDSPLHF. CDR3 nucleotides: TGCGCCAGCGCCCAGGGGGAGGACTCACCCCTCCACTTT.